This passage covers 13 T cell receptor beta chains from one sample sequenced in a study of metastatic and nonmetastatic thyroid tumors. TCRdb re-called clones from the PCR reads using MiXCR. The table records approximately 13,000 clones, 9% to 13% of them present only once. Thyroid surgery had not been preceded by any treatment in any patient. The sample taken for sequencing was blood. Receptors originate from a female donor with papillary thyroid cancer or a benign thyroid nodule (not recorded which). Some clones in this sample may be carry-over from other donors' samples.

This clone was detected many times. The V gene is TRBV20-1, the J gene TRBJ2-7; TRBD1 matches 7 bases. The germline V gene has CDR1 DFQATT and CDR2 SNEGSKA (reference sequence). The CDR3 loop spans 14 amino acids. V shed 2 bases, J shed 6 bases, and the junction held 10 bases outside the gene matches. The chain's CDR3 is CSARPPGQRAEQYF. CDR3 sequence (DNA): TGCAGTGCTAGACCCCCGGGACAGAGGGCCGAGCAGTACTTC.

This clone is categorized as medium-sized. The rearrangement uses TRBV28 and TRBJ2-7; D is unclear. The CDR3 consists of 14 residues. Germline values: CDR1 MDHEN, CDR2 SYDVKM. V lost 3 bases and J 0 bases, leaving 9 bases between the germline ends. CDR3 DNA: TGTGCCAGCAGTTTCCGCGCCAACTCCTACGAGCAGTACTTC. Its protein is CASSFRANSYEQYF.

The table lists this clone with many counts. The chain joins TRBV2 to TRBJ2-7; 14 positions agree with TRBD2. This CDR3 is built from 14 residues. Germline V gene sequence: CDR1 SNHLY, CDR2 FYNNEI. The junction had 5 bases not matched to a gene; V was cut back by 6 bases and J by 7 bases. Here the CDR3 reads CASRETSGGGEQYF. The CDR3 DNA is TGTGCCAGCAGGGAGACTAGCGGGGGGGGTGAGCAGTACTTC.

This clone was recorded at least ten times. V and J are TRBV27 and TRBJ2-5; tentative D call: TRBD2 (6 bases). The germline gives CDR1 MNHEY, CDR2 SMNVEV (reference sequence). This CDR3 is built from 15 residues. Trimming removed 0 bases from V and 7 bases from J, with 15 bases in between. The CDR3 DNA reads TGTGCCAGCAGTTTATCGGGTGCGGGGTTGGGGACCCAGTACTTC. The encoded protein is CASSLSGAGLGTQYF.

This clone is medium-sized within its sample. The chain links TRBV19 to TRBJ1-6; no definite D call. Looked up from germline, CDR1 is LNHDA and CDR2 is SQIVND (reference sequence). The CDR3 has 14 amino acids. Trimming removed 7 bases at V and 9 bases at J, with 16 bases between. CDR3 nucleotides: TGTGCCAGTAACGAGAACTACCGTGGTTCACCCCTCCACTTT. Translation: CASNENYRGSPLHF.

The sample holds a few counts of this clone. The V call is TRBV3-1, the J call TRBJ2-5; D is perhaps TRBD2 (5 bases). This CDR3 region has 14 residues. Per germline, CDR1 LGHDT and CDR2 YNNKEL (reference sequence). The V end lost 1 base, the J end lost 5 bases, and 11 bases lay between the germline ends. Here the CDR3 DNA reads TGTGCCAGCAGCCAAGTAACGGGGATGGAGACCCAGTACTTC. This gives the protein CASSQVTGMETQYF.

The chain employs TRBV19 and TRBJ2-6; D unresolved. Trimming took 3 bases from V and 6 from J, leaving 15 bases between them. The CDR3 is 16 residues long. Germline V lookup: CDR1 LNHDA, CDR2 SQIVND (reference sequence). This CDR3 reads CASSMWFSAVANVLTF. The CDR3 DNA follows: TGTGCCAGTAGTATGTGGTTTTCCGCTGTGGCCAACGTCCTGACTTTC. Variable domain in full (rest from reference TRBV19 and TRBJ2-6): DGGITQSPKYLFRKEGQNVTLSCEQNLNHDAMYWYRQDPGQGLRLIYYSQIVNDFQKGDIAEGYSVSREKKESFPLTVTSAQKNPTAFYLCASSMWFSAVANVLTFGAGSRLTVL.

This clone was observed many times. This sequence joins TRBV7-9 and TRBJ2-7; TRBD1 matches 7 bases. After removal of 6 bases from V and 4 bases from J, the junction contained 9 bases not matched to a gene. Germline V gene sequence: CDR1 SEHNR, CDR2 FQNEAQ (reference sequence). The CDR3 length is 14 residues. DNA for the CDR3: TGTGCCAGCAGTTTACAGGGGAAGGGATACGAGCAGTACTTC. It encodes CASSLQGKGYEQYF.

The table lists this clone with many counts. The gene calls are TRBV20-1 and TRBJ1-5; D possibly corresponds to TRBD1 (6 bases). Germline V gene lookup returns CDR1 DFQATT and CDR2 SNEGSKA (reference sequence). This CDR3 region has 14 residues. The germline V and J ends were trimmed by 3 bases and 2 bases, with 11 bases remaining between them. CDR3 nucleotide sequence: TGCAGTGCTAGCTCGGGGGGGCGCAATCAGCCCCAGCATTTT. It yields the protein CSASSGGRNQPQHF.

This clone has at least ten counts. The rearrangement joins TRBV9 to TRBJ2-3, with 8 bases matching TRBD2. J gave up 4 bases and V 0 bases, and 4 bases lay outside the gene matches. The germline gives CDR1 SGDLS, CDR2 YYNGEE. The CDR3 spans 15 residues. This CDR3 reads CASSVEAGGADTQYF. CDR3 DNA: TGTGCCAGCAGCGTAGAGGCGGGGGGAGCAGATACGCAGTATTTT.

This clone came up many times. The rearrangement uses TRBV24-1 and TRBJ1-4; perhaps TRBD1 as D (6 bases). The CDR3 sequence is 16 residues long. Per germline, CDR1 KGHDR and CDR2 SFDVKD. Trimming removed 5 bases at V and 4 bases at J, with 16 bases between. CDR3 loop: CATSVNRASNNEKLFF. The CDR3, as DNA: TGTGCCACCAGTGTTAACAGGGCTTCTAATAATGAAAAACTGTTTTTT.

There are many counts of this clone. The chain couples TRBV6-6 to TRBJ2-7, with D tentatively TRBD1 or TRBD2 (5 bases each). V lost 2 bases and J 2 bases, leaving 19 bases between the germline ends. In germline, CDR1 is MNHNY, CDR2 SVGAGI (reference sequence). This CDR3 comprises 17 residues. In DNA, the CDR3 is TGTGCCAGCAGTTACGACGACCGGGGCGGAAGGCCCTACGAGCAGTACTTC. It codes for CASSYDDRGGRPYEQYF.

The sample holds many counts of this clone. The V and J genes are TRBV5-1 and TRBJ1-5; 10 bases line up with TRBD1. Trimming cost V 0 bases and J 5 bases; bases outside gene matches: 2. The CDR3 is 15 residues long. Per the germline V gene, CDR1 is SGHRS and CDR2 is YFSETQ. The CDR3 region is CASSLDGTGDQPQHF. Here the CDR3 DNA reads TGCGCCAGCAGCTTGGATGGGACAGGGGATCAGCCCCAGCATTTT.